The sequence of this T cell receptor (beta chain) was determined in a study of cytomegalovirus exposure and HLA in healthy donors. Amplification used 60 Vbeta primers and 13 Jbeta primers. Assay: immunoSEQ multiplex PCR; the TCRdb copy retains only in-frame clones and omits some. The table shows about 94,000 clones, with around 73% occurring only once. Whole-study findings and limits: Segments of the TCR beta V type were, in most cases, productive about 87% or about 30% of the time in an earlier analysis. Many donors carried some public TCRs, although rarity characterized most TCR sequences. Association of a missense DCLRE1C variant with TCR beta V- and J-gene trimming was reported in a later analysis. Compared with the roughly 700-donor mean, an Asian-associated ancestry cluster reportedly had fewer N-insertions, according to a later analysis.

Of note for this clone: As yet, its antigen is unknown.

Sequencing was performed on PBMCs. This TCR came from a woman aged 55-70 years in good health and CMV-seronegative.

CDR3 amino acids: CAISESKGSVNTEAFF. CDR3 DNA sequence: TGTGCCATCAGTGAGTCGAAGGGGTCCGTGAACACTGAAGCTTTCTTT. The chain is built from TRBV10-3 and TRBJ1-1, with a tentative D call TRBD1 (5 bases). This CDR3 has 16 amino acids. V was trimmed by 0 bases and J by 0 bases, leaving 11 bases between them. From germline, CDR1 is ENHRY and CDR2 SYGVKD.